This T cell receptor (beta chain) was sequenced during a study of beta chain features in type 1 diabetes. TCRB transcripts that were expressed got sequenced, as all of the isolated RNA had been reverse transcribed. Regulatory, naive and central memory T cell samples averaged approximately 3.5 million reads. Produced via immunoSEQ multiplex PCR; TCRdb's table is partial and in-frame only. The repertoire includes 150,000 to 160,000 clones, roughly 11% of them detected once, and roughly 2% sits in the top ten. Germline assignment: CDR1 SGDLS and CDR2 YYNGEE. The CDR3 runs to 15 residues. V gave up 4 bases and J gave up 0 bases, with 14 bases separating them. This clone was seen many times.

V gene TRBV9 combines with J gene TRBJ2-7; perhaps TRBD2 as D (7 bases). This sequence was found in a man in his late teens or twenties in good health. The sample comprised central memory CD4+ T cells from blood. CDR3 residues: CASSPPGGTSYEQYF. The CDR3 bases are TGTGCCAGCAGCCCACCGGGGGGCACCTCCTACGAGCAGTACTTC.